The clone carrying this T cell receptor (beta chain) was observed a few times. Its antigen is not known. V was trimmed by 4 bases and J by 7 bases, leaving 5 bases between them. Germline V gene data show CDR1 as MNHEY and CDR2 as SVGAGI. The CDR3 sequence is 12 residues long. Measured with immunoSEQ multiplex PCR; TCRdb has only the in-frame clones, and not every one. In the table there are tens of thousands of clones, about 89% of which are singletons. These data are taken from a study of OX40 agonist ivuxolimab in advanced cancers. Study-wide background: The patients' treatment was ivuxolimab, an agonistic anti-OX40 (CD134) antibody. In three patients, partial responses were observed, one with hepatocellular carcinoma and two with cutaneous melanoma.

Findings and caveats of the study: Clonal expansion in partial responders at 0.1-3.0 mg/kg ranked among the lowest.

This TCR was recovered from an adult with an advanced solid tumor such as melanoma, head and neck, liver or kidney cancer. This chain links TRBV6-5 with TRBJ1-6, with D unclear. The source material was CD4+ or CD8+ T cells sorted from blood, sampled in a trial of the OX40 agonist ivuxolimab. DNA for the CDR3: TGTGCCAGCAGTTTGGGGAATTCACCCCTCCACTTT. Translated, it gives CASSLGNSPLHF.